The sequence of this TCR beta chain was determined in a study of cytomegalovirus exposure and HLA in healthy donors. TCRdb's table, derived via immunoSEQ multiplex PCR, lists solely in-frame clones and lacks some. The sample yields under 300,000 clones, about 86% seen once. Germline V gives CDR1 PRHDT, CDR2 FYEKMQ (reference sequence). The CDR3 covers 13 residues. The V end was cut by 4 bases, the J end by 3 bases, with 10 bases between. This TCR came from a young woman in good health and CMV-seronegative. The material sequenced was PBMCs. This chain links TRBV13 with TRBJ2-7; D call uncertain. Written as DNA, the CDR3 is TGTGCCAGCAGCTCAAAAAACTACTACGAGCAGTACTTC. Encoded protein: CASSSKNYYEQYF. Full variable domain (rest looked up from reference TRBV13 and TRBJ2-7): AAGVIQSPRHLIKEKRETATLKCYPIPRHDTVYWYQQGPGQDPQFLISFYEKMQSDKGSIPDRFSAQQFSDYHSELNMSSLELGDSALYFCASSSKNYYEQYFGPGTRLTVT.